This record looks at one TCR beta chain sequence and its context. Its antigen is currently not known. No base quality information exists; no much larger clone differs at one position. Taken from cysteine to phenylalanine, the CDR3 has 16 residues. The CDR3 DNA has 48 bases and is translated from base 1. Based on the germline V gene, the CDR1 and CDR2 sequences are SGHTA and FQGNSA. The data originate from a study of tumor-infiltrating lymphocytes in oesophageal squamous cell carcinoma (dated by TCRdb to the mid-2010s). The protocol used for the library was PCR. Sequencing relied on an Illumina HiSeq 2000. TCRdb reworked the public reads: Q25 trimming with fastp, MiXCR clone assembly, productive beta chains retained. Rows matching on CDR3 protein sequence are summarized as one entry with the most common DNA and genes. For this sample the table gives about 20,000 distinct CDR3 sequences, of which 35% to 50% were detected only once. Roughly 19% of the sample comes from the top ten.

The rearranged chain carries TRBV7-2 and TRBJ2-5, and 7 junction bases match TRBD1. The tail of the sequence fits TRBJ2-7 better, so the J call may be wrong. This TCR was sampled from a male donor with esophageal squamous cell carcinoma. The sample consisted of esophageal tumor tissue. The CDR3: CASSQGAGTAPYEQYF. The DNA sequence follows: TGTGCCAGCAGTCAAGGCGCCGGGACAGCGCCCTACGAGCAGTACTTC.